These 12 T cell receptor beta chains share one sample of origin, sequenced in a study of human T cells and chemical hapten exposure. Unfractionated whole blood served as the source for total RNA extraction. Attachment of unique molecular identifiers to individual cDNA molecules was performed in the library. Each CDR3 protein gets one entry after TCRdb re-called the reads with MiXCR. Among about 120,000 distinct CDR3 sequences, about 7.7% were seen once, and the ten largest hold 1.3% to 1.5%. Sequenced input: whole blood. These receptors were collected from a human donor in good health. Some clones in this sample may be carry-over from other donors' samples.

At least ten counts were recorded for this clonotype. The J gene is TRBJ2-2, the V gene TRBV4-3, with 10 bases fitting TRBD2. The trim removed 0 bases at V and 7 bases at J, leaving 5 bases unmatched. The CDR3 sequence is 16 residues long. CDR1 is LGHNA and CDR2 is YSLEER in the germline V gene. CDR3 sequence: CASSQDPGTSVGELFF. The CDR3 DNA follows: TGCGCCAGCAGCCAAGACCCTGGGACTAGCGTCGGGGAGCTGTTTTTT.

The CDR3 sequence: CSVEDGYNEQFF. DNA of the CDR3: TGCAGCGTTGAGGACGGCTACAATGAGCAGTTCTTC. The V and J genes are TRBV29-1 and TRBJ2-1; no clear D gene. V was shortened by 3 bases and J by 3 bases, with 6 bases between the two germline ends. Germline CDR1 is SQVTM and CDR2 is ANQGSEA. The CDR3 covers 12 residues.

This clonotype was observed a handful of times. The chain couples TRBV7-9 to TRBJ2-2, with D hard to call. The CDR3 is 13 amino acids. Germline V gene lookup returns CDR1 SEHNR and CDR2 FQNEAQ (reference sequence). V shed 3 bases and J shed 3 bases, with 5 bases lying between them. The CDR3 loop reads CASSFKDTGELFF. The CDR3 DNA reads TGTGCCAGCAGCTTTAAGGACACCGGGGAGCTGTTTTTT.

This clonotype was observed many times. This chain connects TRBV12-3 or TRBV12-4 to TRBJ1-3; D not certain. The germline V and J ends were trimmed by 3 bases and 0 bases, with 12 bases remaining between them. The CDR3 extends over 16 amino acids. The CDR3 sequence is CASSLGGVSSGNTIYF. In DNA form, the CDR3 reads TGTGCCAGCAGTTTGGGTGGGGTGAGCTCTGGAAACACCATATATTTT.

This clonotype was seen more than once but under ten times. This chain links TRBV11-3 with TRBJ2-1; D is ambiguous. The CDR3 runs 14 residues. V was trimmed by 5 bases and J by 2 bases, leaving 10 bases between them. Germline CDR1 reads SGHNT; CDR2 reads YENEEA. In DNA form, the CDR3 reads TGTGCCAGCAGCGCGGAATCAACCTACAATGAGCAGTTCTTC. Residues: CASSAESTYNEQFF.

This clonotype was seen ten or more times. The chain couples TRBV12-3 or TRBV12-4 to TRBJ2-7; no clear D. V gave up 8 bases and J gave up 0 bases, with 14 bases separating them. This CDR3 is 14 amino acids long. The CDR3 loop is CASSDSRSSYEQYF. The CDR3 region has the DNA TGTGCCAGCTCTGATTCCAGGAGCTCCTACGAGCAGTACTTC.

This clonotype came up many times. This chain joins TRBV5-5 and TRBJ2-7; TRBD2 is a possible D gene (6 bases). Germline lookup yields CDR1 SGHKS and CDR2 YYEKEE (reference sequence). V was clipped by 3 bases and J by 2 bases, with 9 bases between them. The CDR3 length is 13 residues. The CDR3 coding sequence is TGTGCCAGCAGCTGGGAGGACCCCTACGAGCAGTACTTC. It yields the protein CASSWEDPYEQYF.

The genes are TRBV6-5 and TRBJ2-5; D is undetermined. Germline values: CDR1 MNHEY, CDR2 SVGAGI. The length of the CDR3 is 14 residues. V gave up 4 bases and J gave up 1 base, with 10 bases separating them. The DNA for the CDR3 is TGTGCCAGCAGTTCTCTCCTCCCCCAAGAGACCCAGTACTTC. It is translated as CASSSLLPQETQYF.

This clonotype was recorded a few times. This chain's CDR3 is CSARYGTTYEQYF. The CDR3 DNA reads TGCAGTGCTAGGTACGGAACAACCTACGAGCAGTACTTC. J is TRBJ2-7 and V is TRBV20-1; D remains unclear. The CDR3 is made up of 13 amino acids. Germline CDR1 DFQATT, CDR2 SNEGSKA (reference sequence). The V and J ends lost 3 bases and 2 bases respectively, with 11 bases between them.

This clonotype appeared many times. This chain uses TRBV3-1 with TRBJ2-7; the D is unclear. From germline, CDR1 is LGHDT and CDR2 YNNKEL (reference sequence). Trimming took off 1 base at V and 2 bases at J, with 9 bases between the two ends. This CDR3 spans 14 amino acids. The CDR3 DNA follows: TGTGCCAGCAGCCAAGTCGGTCCGACCTACGAGCAGTACTTC. Residues: CASSQVGPTYEQYF.

This clonotype was detected a few times. The chain employs TRBV11-2 and TRBJ2-5; no reliable D call. This CDR3 comprises 13 residues. Germline V lookup: CDR1 SGHAT, CDR2 FQNNGV. Deletions cut 3 bases from V and 1 base from J, with 6 bases between. The CDR3 region has the DNA TGTGCCAGCAGCTTCAGTATCCAAGAGACCCAGTACTTC. It specifies CASSFSIQETQYF.

The chain has TRBV2 and TRBJ2-2, with unresolved D. Germline assignment: CDR1 SNHLY and CDR2 FYNNEI. CDR3 size: 14 residues. V lost 7 bases, J lost 4 bases, and 13 bases lay in between. Here the CDR3 reads CASNDGLTTGELFF. DNA of the CDR3: TGTGCCAGCAACGACGGGTTGACCACCGGGGAGCTGTTTTTT.